Shown below are 18 T cell receptor beta chains from a single sample sequenced in a study of early T cells in non-severe SARS-CoV-2 infection. Via MiXCR, TCRdb re-called the 5' RACE reads, giving one row per CDR3 protein. The table lists 65,000 to 75,000 distinct CDR3 sequences, 13% of them singletons, with roughly 5% in the top ten. Sequenced: whole blood. These receptors all come from an adult who was a healthcare worker with PCR-confirmed SARS-CoV-2 infection or an uninfected control (not recorded which).

This clonotype was recorded many times. The chain couples TRBV11-2 to TRBJ2-1, with D perhaps TRBD1 (5 bases). Deletions cut 7 bases from V and 8 bases from J, with 18 bases between. The length of the CDR3 is 14 residues. The germline CDR1 and CDR2 sequences are SGHAT and FQNNGV. The CDR3 nucleotides are TGTGCCAGCACCCCATGGGGCCGCTTAGATGAGCAGTTCTTC. This encodes CASTPWGRLDEQFF.

The chain joins TRBV9 to TRBJ2-1; no clear D. Germline-derived CDR1 and CDR2 are SGDLS and YYNGEE. V dropped 3 bases and J dropped 7 bases, with 20 bases sitting between them. This CDR3 region has 16 residues. The CDR3 here is CASSDPSRIIENEQFF. The CDR3 DNA reads TGTGCCAGCAGCGATCCAAGCAGGATCATAGAAAATGAGCAGTTCTTC.

This clonotype has ten or more counts. The chain carries TRBV7-9 and TRBJ1-1; 9 bases match TRBD1. CDR3 length: 15 amino acids. The V gene's germline CDR1 is SEHNR and CDR2 FQNEAQ (reference sequence). With 0 bases clipped from V and 3 bases from J, the junction kept 2 bases outside the gene matches. DNA for the CDR3: TGTGCCAGCAGCTTAGCCCGGGACAGGGACACTGAAGCTTTCTTT. Its protein is CASSLARDRDTEAFF.

This clonotype has only a few counts. This sequence joins TRBV10-3 and TRBJ1-2; 7 nucleotides align to TRBD1. V gave up 0 bases and J gave up 0 bases; unmatched junction bases: 10. The CDR3 runs to 18 residues. CDR1 is ENHRY and CDR2 is SYGVKD in the germline V gene. The DNA of the CDR3 is TGTGCCATCAGTGAGTCCGGTCTCAGGGACAGAACTAACTATGGCTACACCTTC. This codes for CAISESGLRDRTNYGYTF.

This clonotype occurred many times. This chain connects TRBV4-1 to TRBJ2-7, with D possibly TRBD1 on 5 matching bases. V was pared by 0 bases and J by 4 bases, with 13 bases between. This CDR3 region has 15 residues. Per germline, CDR1 MGHRA and CDR2 YSYEKL. The CDR3 reads CASSQELPPGYEQYF. CDR3 coding DNA: TGCGCCAGCAGCCAAGAGCTGCCCCCAGGGTACGAGCAGTACTTC.

The V gene is TRBV20-1, the J gene TRBJ1-2; tentative D call: TRBD1 (6 bases). Germline-derived CDR1 and CDR2 are DFQATT and SNEGSKA (reference sequence). This CDR3 region has 14 residues. Trimming took off 0 bases at V and 8 bases at J, with 16 bases between the two ends. The CDR3 nucleotides read TGCAGTGCTAGAGATCAGAGGACAGCATTGGGCTACACCTTC. Protein sequence: CSARDQRTALGYTF.

This clonotype was recorded many times. The rearrangement joins TRBV19 to TRBJ2-4; 8 positions match TRBD1. This CDR3 is 13 amino acids long. Germline V lookup: CDR1 LNHDA, CDR2 SQIVND (reference sequence). Trimming at V came to 5 bases and at J to 8 bases, leaving 5 bases not matched to a gene. The CDR3 nucleotides are TGTGCCAGTAGTGTGCAGGGGGCGGACATTCAGTACTTC. Protein sequence: CASSVQGADIQYF.

J is TRBJ2-7 and V is TRBV7-2, with a weak D call TRBD2 (6 bases). Germline V lookup: CDR1 SGHTA, CDR2 FQGNSA. The V end lost 5 bases, the J end lost 7 bases, and 15 bases lay between the germline ends. This CDR3 region has 13 residues. The CDR3 nucleotides read TGTGCCAGCAGCGCTAACCAGGGAGGAGAGCAGTACTTC. Amino acid sequence: CASSANQGGEQYF.

The rearrangement joins TRBV7-2 to TRBJ2-3; D ambiguous. Germline loops: CDR1 SGHTA, CDR2 FQGNSA. CDR3 length: 12 amino acids. Trimming removed 5 bases from V and 10 bases from J, with 13 bases in between. CDR3 in DNA: TGTGCCAGCAGCCCTTATGGGGATTCGCAGTATTTT. Protein sequence: CASSPYGDSQYF.

V usage is TRBV7-8 and J usage is TRBJ1-2; D is perhaps TRBD1 (6 bases). Germline CDR1 is SGHVS and CDR2 is FQNEAQ. V was trimmed by 5 bases and J by 5 bases, leaving 18 bases between them. CDR3 length: 15 amino acids. The CDR3 here is CASSPRTAVRYGYTF. CDR3 DNA sequence: TGTGCCAGCAGCCCCAGGACAGCGGTCCGTTATGGCTACACCTTC.

This clonotype was detected many times. The chain uses TRBV6-5 and TRBJ1-2; D call uncertain. V shed 2 bases and J shed 4 bases, with 8 bases lying between them. The germline CDR1 and CDR2 sequences are MNHEY and SVGAGI. The CDR3 covers 13 residues. The CDR3 DNA is TGTGCCAGCAGTTACCTCGGTCTCTATGGCTACACCTTC. The encoded protein is CASSYLGLYGYTF.

In its sample, this clonotype was seen a few times. The chain uses TRBV2 and TRBJ2-2; a weak D match, TRBD1 (5 bases). CDR1 and CDR2 (germline): SNHLY, FYNNEI. Trimming pared 3 bases from V and 1 base from J, leaving 6 bases between. CDR3 length: 14 amino acids. CDR3 bases: TGTGCCAGCAGTGACAGGGTGAACACCGGGGAGCTGTTTTTT. As protein: CASSDRVNTGELFF.

This clonotype was counted a few times. V and J are TRBV24-1 and TRBJ2-2; D might be TRBD1 or TRBD2, each matching 5 bases. Trimming removed 6 bases from V and 6 bases from J, with 13 bases in between. This CDR3 comprises 14 residues. Germline V CDR1 and CDR2: KGHDR, SFDVKD. Here the CDR3 DNA reads TGTGCCACCAGTTCCTCCGTGGGGGCCGGGGAGCTGTTTTTT. It specifies CATSSSVGAGELFF.

The rearrangement joins TRBV11-1 to TRBJ2-1, with D tentatively TRBD2 (6 bases). The CDR3 is 15 residues long. V gave up 5 bases and J gave up 6 bases, with 17 bases separating them. Germline-derived CDR1 and CDR2 are SGHAT and FQDESV (reference sequence). CDR3 residues: CASSQGGDLSNEQFF. The CDR3 nucleotides read TGTGCCAGCAGCCAAGGCGGGGACTTAAGCAATGAGCAGTTCTTC.

The sample holds many counts of this clonotype. The chain carries TRBV2 and TRBJ2-1, with 9 bases identical to TRBD2. Trimming removed 6 bases from V and 8 bases from J; junction bases left unmatched: 14. Germline assignment: CDR1 SNHLY and CDR2 FYNNEI. The CDR3 sequence is 16 residues long. This CDR3 reads CASSHRLGRGGDEQFF. The CDR3 DNA follows: TGTGCCAGCAGCCACCGATTAGGGCGGGGGGGCGATGAGCAGTTCTTC.

This clonotype was seen many times. This sequence joins TRBV7-8 and TRBJ1-6, with 7 bases fitting TRBD1. The CDR3 extends over 16 amino acids. The V and J ends lost 0 bases and 8 bases, in that order; junction bases with no gene match: 7. Germline CDR1 reads SGHVS; CDR2 reads FQNEAQ. CDR3 sequence (DNA): TGTGCCAGCAGCTTAGCTGGGAAGGGGGCTGATTCACCCCTCCACTTT. Its translation is CASSLAGKGADSPLHF.

The table lists this clonotype with a few counts. CDR3 coding DNA: TGTGCCAGCAGCTGGGGCCGGATATCGAGATCCACAGATACGCAGTATTTT. Amino acids: CASSWGRISRSTDTQYF. The rearrangement links TRBV7-2 to TRBJ2-3; D might be TRBD1 (5 bases). This CDR3 has 17 residues. V was cut by 4 bases and J by 2 bases, with 19 bases left in between. Germline CDR1 is SGHTA and CDR2 is FQGNSA.

This clonotype has a handful of counts. One end of the junction is discordant with germline, which a read error may explain. This chain links TRBV5-8 with TRBJ2-7, with 9 bases matching TRBD2. CDR3 size: 11 residues. CDR1 is SGHTS, CDR2 YDEGEE, per germline. Written as DNA, the CDR3 is TGTGCCAGCAGCTCACTAGCGGGCGCTCACTTC. Its protein product is CASSSLAGAHF.